One sample yielded the 25 T cell receptor beta chains listed below, sequenced in a study of patients and donors after allogeneic stem cell transplantation (dated by TCRdb to the early 2020s). Receptors were amplified or captured by RT-PCR. TCRdb lists the instrument as NextSeq 550. TCRdb redid the processing of the public reads, applying fastp at Q25 and MiXCR, and retained in-frame beta chains. Rows with one shared CDR3 protein collapse into an entry with the most common genes and DNA. This sample is represented by 190,000 or so distinct CDR3 sequences; roughly 40% of them were singletons. The top ten hold about 35% of the sample. Sequenced: blood, either unsorted or a sorted T cell fraction (not recorded which). The source is a human donor who was either an allogeneic HSCT recipient or a stem cell or donor lymphocyte infusion donor (not recorded which). It is not recorded whose cells these are; they may come from a transplant donor.

This chain connects TRBV5-1 to TRBJ1-4; no clear D. Germline V gives CDR1 SGHRS, CDR2 YFSETQ. This CDR3 has 15 residues. V lost 0 bases to trimming and J lost 7 bases, with 13 bases between them. The CDR3 loop reads CASSLVGNSGEKLFF. In nucleotides, the CDR3 is TGCGCCAGCAGCTTGGTAGGGAATTCGGGTGAAAAACTGTTTTTT.

The gene calls are TRBV7-9 and TRBJ1-1, with TRBD1 as a possible D gene (6 bases). This CDR3 region has 12 residues. Germline-derived CDR1 and CDR2 are SEHNR and FQNEAQ (reference sequence). The V end was cut by 1 base, the J end by 11 bases, with 11 bases between. The CDR3 here is CASSLVGARAFF. The CDR3 DNA is TGTGCCAGCAGCTTAGTGGGGGCAAGGGCTTTCTTT.

This chain connects TRBV7-3 to TRBJ2-1; 10 nucleotides match TRBD2. The CDR3 runs to 12 residues. Germline V gives CDR1 SGHTA, CDR2 FQGTGA. V lost 4 bases, J lost 15 bases, and 6 bases stayed unmatched. The CDR3 DNA reads TGTGCCAGCAGCTATATGGGGACTAGCGTGTTCTTC. Its protein product is CASSYMGTSVFF.

V is TRBV14 and J is TRBJ1-1, with a weak D call TRBD1 (5 bases). V shed 1 base and J shed 1 base, with 10 bases lying between them. CDR1 and CDR2 (germline): SGHDN, FVKESK. There are 15 residues in the CDR3. CDR3 protein: CASSQVGAANTEAFF. CDR3 in DNA: TGTGCCAGCAGCCAAGTCGGGGCAGCGAACACTGAAGCTTTCTTT.

The V call is TRBV9, the J call TRBJ1-1; no reliable D call. V dropped 0 bases and J dropped 1 base, with 10 bases sitting between them. CDR3 length equals 15 residues. The germline V gene has CDR1 SGDLS and CDR2 YYNGEE. The chain's CDR3 is CASSVASGRNTEAFF. The DNA for the CDR3 is TGTGCCAGCAGCGTAGCTAGTGGCAGGAACACTGAAGCTTTCTTT.

The chain uses TRBV28 and TRBJ1-3; D call uncertain. The V gene's germline CDR1 is MDHEN and CDR2 SYDVKM. The V end lost 2 bases, the J end lost 1 base, and 9 bases lay between the germline ends. This CDR3 region has 15 residues. This chain's CDR3 is CASSLGGLSGNTIYF. CDR3 in DNA: TGTGCCAGCAGTTTAGGAGGGTTATCTGGAAACACCATATATTTT. The full variable domain, its missing parts supplied by reference TRBV28 and TRBJ1-3, is DVKVTQSSRYLVKRTGEKVFLECVQDMDHENMFWYRQDPGLGLRLIYFSYDVKMKEKGDIPEGYSVSREKKERFSLILESASTNQTSMYLCASSLGGLSGNTIYFGEGSWLTVV.

The CDR3 nucleotides read TGTGCCAGCAGCTTGATGGGACAGGGGGCCGACTATGGCTACACCTTC. Encoded protein: CASSLMGQGADYGYTF. The chain links TRBV7-4 to TRBJ1-2; 12 bases agree with TRBD1. Germline assignment: CDR1 SGHVT and CDR2 SQSDAQ. The CDR3 is 16 amino acids. V shed 3 bases and J 3 bases; nucleotides not matched to a gene: 5.

The chain is built from TRBV5-5 and TRBJ1-5, with a possible D match to TRBD1 (5 bases). The germline CDR1 and CDR2 sequences are SGHKS and YYEKEE (reference sequence). V dropped 2 bases and J dropped 3 bases, with 18 bases sitting between them. The CDR3 extends over 17 amino acids. CDR3 in DNA: TGTGCCAGCAGCTTTATCGGCTTTTCGGACACCAATCAGCCCCAGCATTTT. Translation gives CASSFIGFSDTNQPQHF.

This clonotype showed up just a few times. The chain links TRBV6-1 to TRBJ1-1, with a weak D call TRBD1 (5 bases). CDR3 length: 13 residues. V gave up 0 bases and J gave up 8 bases, with 10 bases separating them. Per the germline V gene, CDR1 is MNHNS and CDR2 is SASEGT. The CDR3 DNA is TGTGCCAGCAGTGAAGCGCCGGGACCGGAAGCTTTCTTT. Translating gives CASSEAPGPEAFF.

The chain combines TRBV20-1 with TRBJ1-4; TRBD1 matches 7 bases. CDR1 and CDR2 from the germline V gene are DFQATT and SNEGSKA (reference sequence). V was clipped by 6 bases and J by 7 bases; unmatched bases: 8. CDR3 length: 13 amino acids. The CDR3 DNA reads TGCAGTGCCACACAGGGGTCGGGTGAAAAACTGTTTTTT. Encoded protein: CSATQGSGEKLFF.

The V call is TRBV29-1, the J call TRBJ1-4; D is uncertain. The CDR3 is 12 residues long. V was trimmed by 0 bases and J by 9 bases, leaving 8 bases between them. Germline CDR1 SQVTM, CDR2 ANQGSEA. The CDR3 region has the DNA TGCAGCGTTGAAGATCGGAGTAAAAAACTGTTTTTT. Protein: CSVEDRSKKLFF.

The V call is TRBV28, the J call TRBJ1-4; no clear D gene. The CDR3 loop spans 15 amino acids. Trimming removed 3 bases from V and 0 bases from J, with 8 bases in between. Germline V gene data show CDR1 as MDHEN and CDR2 as SYDVKM. The CDR3 DNA sequence: TGTGCCAGCAGTTTGACGCAAGCAACTAATGAAAAACTGTTTTTT. This encodes CASSLTQATNEKLFF. The full variable domain, with the rest looked up from reference TRBV28 and TRBJ1-4, is DVKVTQSSRYLVKRTGEKVFLECVQDMDHENMFWYRQDPGLGLRLIYFSYDVKMKEKGDIPEGYSVSREKKERFSLILESASTNQTSMYLCASSLTQATNEKLFFGSGTQLSVL.

This clonotype was observed a single time. The chain uses TRBV19 and TRBJ2-1; D is ambiguous. The V gene's germline CDR1 is LNHDA and CDR2 SQIVND (reference sequence). The CDR3 is 15 amino acids. The V end lost 8 bases, the J end lost 2 bases, and 16 bases lay between the germline ends. The CDR3 here is CASARWQSTYNEQFF. The CDR3, as DNA: TGTGCCAGTGCTCGCTGGCAGTCCACCTACAATGAGCAGTTCTTC.

This clonotype was detected only a few times. This rearrangement joins TRBV7-3 to TRBJ2-1; the D gene is possibly TRBD1 (5 bases). The length of the CDR3 is 15 residues. Germline V lookup: CDR1 SGHTA, CDR2 FQGTGA. Trimming removed 2 bases from V and 6 bases from J, with 14 bases in between. The CDR3 DNA reads TGTGCCAGCAGCTTAGGGGCCATTAGTTTCAATGAGCAGTTCTTC. Protein sequence: CASSLGAISFNEQFF.

This clonotype turned up a few times. The chain has TRBV28 and TRBJ1-3; D is ambiguous. Trimming stripped 4 bases from V and 4 bases from J, with 8 bases between. In germline, CDR1 is MDHEN, CDR2 SYDVKM. This CDR3 spans 13 amino acids. The CDR3 DNA is TGTGCCAGCAGTTATAACTTGGGAAACACCATATATTTT. Translating it yields CASSYNLGNTIYF.

This clonotype was seen at least ten times. The CDR3 is CSARTVHTEAFF. The CDR3 DNA reads TGCAGTGCTAGGACAGTCCACACTGAAGCTTTCTTT. The chain couples TRBV20-1 to TRBJ1-1, with D possibly being TRBD1 (5 bases). The CDR3 runs to 12 residues. V gave up 3 bases and J gave up 3 bases, with 8 bases separating them. Germline CDR1 DFQATT, CDR2 SNEGSKA (reference sequence).

The chain carries TRBV29-1 and TRBJ2-5; D not certain. CDR1 is SQVTM, CDR2 ANQGSEA, per germline. The V end lost 4 bases, the J end lost 2 bases, and 8 bases lay between the germline ends. CDR3 length equals 12 residues. The CDR3 DNA sequence: TGCAGCGTTGTGCCACTTCAAGAGACCCAGTACTTC. Translated: CSVVPLQETQYF.

CDR3 protein: CASRYQGNTGELFF. CDR3 in DNA: TGTGCCAGCAGATACCAGGGAAACACCGGGGAGCTGTTTTTT. The chain is built from TRBV2 and TRBJ2-2, with D tentatively TRBD1 (5 bases). This CDR3 comprises 14 residues. The V and J ends lost 6 bases and 2 bases respectively, with 10 bases between them. Germline V gene sequence: CDR1 SNHLY, CDR2 FYNNEI.

This clonotype was observed a few times. The V gene is TRBV21-1, the J gene TRBJ2-7; no check of the table's D call, TRBD1, against the DNA was made. TRBV21-1 is described as a pseudogene. The CDR3 has 13 amino acids. The CDR3 here is CASSKEGDHEQYF. The CDR3 nucleotides are TGTGCCAGCAGCAAAGAAGGGGACCACGAGCAGTACTTC.

This clonotype showed up just a few times. The chain joins TRBV6-2 or TRBV6-3 to TRBJ1-5; D is unresolved. The V gene's germline CDR1 is MNHEY and CDR2 SVGEGT. V lost 7 bases, J lost 2 bases, and 12 bases lay in between. The CDR3 spans 14 residues. CDR3 coding DNA: TGTGCCAGCAAGACGACGGGAGGCAATCAGCCCCAGCATTTT. It encodes CASKTTGGNQPQHF.

The rearrangement uses TRBV5-4 and TRBJ2-2, with a weak D call TRBD2 (5 bases). V dropped 6 bases and J dropped 0 bases, with 12 bases sitting between them. CDR3 length equals 15 residues. CDR1 and CDR2 from the germline V gene are SGHNT and YYREEE (reference sequence). CDR3 bases: TGTGCCAGCACTATGAGCGGAACGAACACCGGGGAGCTGTTTTTT. Protein sequence: CASTMSGTNTGELFF.

This sequence joins TRBV4-1 and TRBJ2-7, with 9 bases fitting TRBD2. Germline lookup yields CDR1 MGHRA and CDR2 YSYEKL. V trimming: 1 base; J trimming: 4 bases; junction bases outside the gene matches: 5. CDR3 length: 15 residues. The CDR3 sequence is CASSQGSTSGYEQYF. DNA for the CDR3: TGCGCCAGCAGCCAAGGGTCTACTAGCGGGTACGAGCAGTACTTC.

The chain employs TRBV6-5 and TRBJ1-2; D is uncertain. The germline V and J ends were trimmed by 2 bases and 1 base, with 11 bases remaining between them. CDR1 is MNHEY and CDR2 is SVGAGI in the germline V gene. The CDR3 length is 15 residues. CDR3 region: CASSYRSLVNYGYTF. Here the CDR3 DNA reads TGTGCCAGCAGTTACAGGTCTCTGGTTAACTATGGCTACACCTTC.

The J gene is TRBJ1-5, the V gene TRBV24-1; weak D call: TRBD1 (5 bases). CDR3 length: 14 amino acids. Germline assignment: CDR1 KGHDR and CDR2 SFDVKD. V lost 5 bases to trimming and J lost 4 bases, with 11 bases between them. Here the CDR3 reads CATSGGAGNQPQHF. CDR3 nucleotides: TGTGCCACCAGTGGTGGGGCAGGGAATCAGCCCCAGCATTTT.

This rearrangement joins TRBV5-1 to TRBJ2-7; 9 bases align to TRBD2. The CDR3 has 15 amino acids. V was clipped by 0 bases and J by 3 bases; unmatched bases: 4. The germline V gene has CDR1 SGHRS and CDR2 YFSETQ. The DNA for the CDR3 is TGCGCCAGCAGCTTGGTTCTAGCGGGAAACTACGAGCAGTACTTC. Its translation: CASSLVLAGNYEQYF.